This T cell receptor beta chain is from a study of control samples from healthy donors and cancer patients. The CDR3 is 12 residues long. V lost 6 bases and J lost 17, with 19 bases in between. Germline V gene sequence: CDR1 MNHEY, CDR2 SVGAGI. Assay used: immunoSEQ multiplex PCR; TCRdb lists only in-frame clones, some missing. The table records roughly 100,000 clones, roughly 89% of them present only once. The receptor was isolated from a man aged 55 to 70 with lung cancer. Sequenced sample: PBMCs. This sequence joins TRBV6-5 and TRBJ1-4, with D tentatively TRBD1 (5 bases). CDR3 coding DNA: TGTGCCAGCAGCGACAGCGGGGGTCCTATATTTTTT. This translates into CASSDSGGPIFF.